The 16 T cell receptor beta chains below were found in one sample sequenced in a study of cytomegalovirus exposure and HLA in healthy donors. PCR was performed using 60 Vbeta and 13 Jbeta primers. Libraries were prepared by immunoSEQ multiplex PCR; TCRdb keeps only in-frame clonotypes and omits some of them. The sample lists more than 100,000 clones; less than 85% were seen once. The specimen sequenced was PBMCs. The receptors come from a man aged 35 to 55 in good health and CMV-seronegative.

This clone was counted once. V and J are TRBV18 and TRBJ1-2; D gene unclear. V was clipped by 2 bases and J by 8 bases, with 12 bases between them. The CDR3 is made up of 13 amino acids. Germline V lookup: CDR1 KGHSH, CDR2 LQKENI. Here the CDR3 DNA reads TGTGCCAGCTCACCAGGGCACGGATTCGGCTACACCTTC. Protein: CASSPGHGFGYTF. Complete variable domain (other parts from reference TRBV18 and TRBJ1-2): NAGVMQNPRHLVRRRGQEARLRCSPMKGHSHVYWYRQLPEEGLKFMVYLQKENIIDESGMPKERFSAEFPKEGPSILRIQQVVRGDSAAYFCASSPGHGFGYTFGSGTRLTVV.

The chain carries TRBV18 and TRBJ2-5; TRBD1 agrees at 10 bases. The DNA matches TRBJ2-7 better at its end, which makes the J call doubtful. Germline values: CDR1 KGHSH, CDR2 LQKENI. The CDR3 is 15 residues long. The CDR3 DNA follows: TGTGCCAGCTCACCGGGACAGGGGCTCTCCTACGAGCAGTACTTC. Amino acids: CASSPGQGLSYEQYF.

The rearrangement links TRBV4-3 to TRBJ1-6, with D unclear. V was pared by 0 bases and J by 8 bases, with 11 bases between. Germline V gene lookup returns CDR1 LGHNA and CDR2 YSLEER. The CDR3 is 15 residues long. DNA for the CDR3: TGCGCCAGCAGCCAAGATATAGAGAGGGATTCACCCCTCCACTTT. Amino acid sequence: CASSQDIERDSPLHF.

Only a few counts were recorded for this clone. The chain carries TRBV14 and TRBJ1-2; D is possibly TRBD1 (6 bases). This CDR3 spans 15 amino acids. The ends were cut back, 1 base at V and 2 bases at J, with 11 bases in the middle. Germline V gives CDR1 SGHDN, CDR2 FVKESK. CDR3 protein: CASSQVTGWNYGYTF. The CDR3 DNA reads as TGTGCCAGCAGCCAAGTTACAGGGTGGAACTATGGCTACACCTTC.

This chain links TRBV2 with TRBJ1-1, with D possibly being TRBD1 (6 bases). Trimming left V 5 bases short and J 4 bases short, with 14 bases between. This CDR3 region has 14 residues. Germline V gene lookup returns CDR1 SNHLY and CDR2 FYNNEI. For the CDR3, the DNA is TGTGCCAGCAGTCCCCGGGACACCACCACTGAAGCTTTCTTT. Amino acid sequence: CASSPRDTTTEAFF. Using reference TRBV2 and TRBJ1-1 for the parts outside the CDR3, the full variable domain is EPEVTQTPSHQVTQMGQEVILRCVPISNHLYFYWYRQILGQKVEFLVSFYNNEISEKSEIFDDQFSVERPDGSNFTLKIRSTKLEDSAMYFCASSPRDTTTEAFFGQGTRLTVV.

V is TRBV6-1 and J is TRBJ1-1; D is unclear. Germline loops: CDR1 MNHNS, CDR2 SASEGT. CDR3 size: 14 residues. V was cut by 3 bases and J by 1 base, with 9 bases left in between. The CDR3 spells CASSENTWNTEAFF. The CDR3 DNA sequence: TGTGCCAGCAGTGAGAACACATGGAACACTGAAGCTTTCTTT.

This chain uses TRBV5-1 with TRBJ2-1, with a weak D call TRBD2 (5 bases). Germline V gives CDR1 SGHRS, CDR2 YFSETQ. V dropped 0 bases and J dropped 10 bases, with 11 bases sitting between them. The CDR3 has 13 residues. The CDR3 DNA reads TGCGCCAGCAGCTTGGAAGCGGTCGTAGAGCAGTTCTTC. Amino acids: CASSLEAVVEQFF.

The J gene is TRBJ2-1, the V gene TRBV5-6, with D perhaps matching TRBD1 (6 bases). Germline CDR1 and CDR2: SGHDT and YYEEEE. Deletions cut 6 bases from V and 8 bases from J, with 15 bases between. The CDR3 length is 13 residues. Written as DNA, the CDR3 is TGTGCCAGCACCCCGTCCAAGGGGGATGAGCAGTTCTTC. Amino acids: CASTPSKGDEQFF.

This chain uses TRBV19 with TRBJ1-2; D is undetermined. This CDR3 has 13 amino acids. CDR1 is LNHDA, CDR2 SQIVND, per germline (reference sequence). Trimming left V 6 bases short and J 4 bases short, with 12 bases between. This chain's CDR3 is CASSPGEGYGYTF. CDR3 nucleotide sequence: TGTGCCAGTAGCCCCGGGGAGGGCTATGGCTACACCTTC.

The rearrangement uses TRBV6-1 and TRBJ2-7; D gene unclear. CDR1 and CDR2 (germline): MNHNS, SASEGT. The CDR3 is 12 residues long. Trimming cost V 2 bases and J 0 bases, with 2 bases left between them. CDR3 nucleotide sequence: TGTGCCAGCAGTGAACTCTCCTACGAGCAGTACTTC. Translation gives CASSELSYEQYF.

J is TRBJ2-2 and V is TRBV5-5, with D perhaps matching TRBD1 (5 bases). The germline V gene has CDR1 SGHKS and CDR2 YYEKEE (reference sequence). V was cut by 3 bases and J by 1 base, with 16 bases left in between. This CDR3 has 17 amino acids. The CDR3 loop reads CASSSPPSTGNTGELFF. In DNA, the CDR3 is TGTGCCAGCAGCTCACCACCCTCTACAGGGAACACCGGGGAGCTGTTTTTT.

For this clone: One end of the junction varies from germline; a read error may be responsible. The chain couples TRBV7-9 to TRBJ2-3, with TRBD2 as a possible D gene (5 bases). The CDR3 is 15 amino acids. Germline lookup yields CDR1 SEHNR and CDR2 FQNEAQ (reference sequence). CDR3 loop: CSSSFPGKAPDTQYF. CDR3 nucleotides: TGTTCCAGCAGCTTCCCGGGAAAGGCCCCAGATACGCAGTATTTT.

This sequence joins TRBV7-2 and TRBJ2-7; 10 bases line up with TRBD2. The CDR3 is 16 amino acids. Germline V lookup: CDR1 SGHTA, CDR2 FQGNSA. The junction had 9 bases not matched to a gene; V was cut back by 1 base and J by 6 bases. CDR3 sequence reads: CASSLEGTSGNREQYF. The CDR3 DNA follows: TGTGCCAGCAGCTTAGAGGGAACTAGCGGGAACCGCGAGCAGTACTTC.

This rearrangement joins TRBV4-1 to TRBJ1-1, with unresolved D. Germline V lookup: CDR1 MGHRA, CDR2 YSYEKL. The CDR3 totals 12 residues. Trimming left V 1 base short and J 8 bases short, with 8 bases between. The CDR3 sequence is CASSQAGNEAFF. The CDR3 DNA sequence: TGCGCCAGCAGCCAAGCCGGGAACGAAGCTTTCTTT.

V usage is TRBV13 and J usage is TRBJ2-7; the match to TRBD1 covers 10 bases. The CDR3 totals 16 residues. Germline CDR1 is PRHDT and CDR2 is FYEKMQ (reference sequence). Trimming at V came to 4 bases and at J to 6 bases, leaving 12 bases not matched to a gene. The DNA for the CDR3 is TGTGCCAGCAGCTCGCCGGGACAGGGGATGGTGGGCGAGCAGTACTTC. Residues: CASSSPGQGMVGEQYF.

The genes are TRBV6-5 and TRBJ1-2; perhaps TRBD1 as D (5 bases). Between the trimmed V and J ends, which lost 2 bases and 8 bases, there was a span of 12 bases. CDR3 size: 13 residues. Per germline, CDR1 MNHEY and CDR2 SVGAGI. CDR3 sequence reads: CASSYGGKGGYTF. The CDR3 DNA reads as TGTGCCAGCAGTTACGGGGGGAAAGGGGGCTACACCTTC.